Shown below are 30 T cell receptor beta chains from a single sample sequenced in a study of cytomegalovirus exposure and HLA in healthy donors. The PCR was carried out with 60 Vbeta primers and 13 Jbeta primers. TCRdb keeps only in-frame clones here, not all; method: immunoSEQ multiplex PCR. The sample comprises over 150,000 clones, roughly 77% of which are singletons, and 7.5% to 9% rests with the top ten. The sample consisted of PBMCs. These receptors came from a young man in good health and CMV-seropositive.

The CDR3 DNA sequence: TGTGCCAGCAGTGTATCCCCAACTCGGGACAGGGGGGTTCAGCCCCAGCATTTT. This translates into CASSVSPTRDRGVQPQHF. V is TRBV25-1 and J is TRBJ1-5, with TRBD1 matching over 11 bases. CDR3 length: 18 amino acids. The V gene end was trimmed by 4 bases and the J gene end by 6 bases; junction bases not matched to a gene: 14. The germline gives CDR1 MGHDK, CDR2 SYGVNS.

This clone was seen more than once but under ten times. The chain uses TRBV7-9 and TRBJ2-3; D is uncertain. The germline V gene encodes CDR1 SEHNR and CDR2 FQNEAQ (reference sequence). CDR3 length: 13 residues. V lost 2 bases to trimming and J lost 1 base, with 4 bases between them. CDR3 amino acids: CASSLSGTDTQYF. CDR3 nucleotide sequence: TGTGCCAGCAGCTTAAGCGGCACAGATACGCAGTATTTT.

The chain employs TRBV5-1 and TRBJ2-1; 8 nucleotides match TRBD2. This CDR3 has 15 residues. The V gene's germline CDR1 is SGHRS and CDR2 YFSETQ. Trimming removed 1 base from V and 6 bases from J; junction bases left unmatched: 6. CDR3 DNA sequence: TGCGCCAGCAGCTTGTCCACGGGAGGGGCCAATGAGCAGTTCTTC. It encodes CASSLSTGGANEQFF.

The J gene is TRBJ1-2, the V gene TRBV10-3; 11 bases line up with TRBD1. V lost 0 bases, J lost 8 bases, and 17 bases stayed unmatched. Germline assignment: CDR1 ENHRY and CDR2 SYGVKD. The CDR3 runs to 19 residues. CDR3 in DNA: TGTGCCATCAGTGAGTCGGTGAGGACAGGGGGCGCTTTTAAGGGCGGCTACACCTTC. As protein: CAISESVRTGGAFKGGYTF.

The V and J genes are TRBV7-9 and TRBJ2-2; 8 bases are a match to TRBD2. The V segment lost 8 bases and the J segment 7 bases; nucleotides outside the gene matches: 9. The CDR3 sequence is 14 residues long. Germline lookup yields CDR1 SEHNR and CDR2 FQNEAQ (reference sequence). DNA of the CDR3: TGTGCCAGCCGGGGGGGCCTTTCGGGCGGGGAGCTGTTTTTT. This codes for CASRGGLSGGELFF.

The genes are TRBV5-1 and TRBJ1-1; no clear D. Germline loops: CDR1 SGHRS, CDR2 YFSETQ. The V end lost 2 bases, the J end lost 7 bases, and 15 bases lay between the germline ends. The length of the CDR3 is 14 residues. The DNA for the CDR3 is TGCGCCAGCAGCTTCGAGGGAAGGAGAGTTGAAGCTTTCTTT. This encodes CASSFEGRRVEAFF.

The chain is built from TRBV5-8 and TRBJ1-5, with 8 bases lining up with TRBD1. Germline V gives CDR1 SGHTS, CDR2 YDEGEE. V lost 5 bases, J lost 6 bases, and 10 bases stayed unmatched. The CDR3 consists of 15 residues. The CDR3 reads CASSTGTGGTQPQHF. In DNA form, the CDR3 reads TGTGCCAGCAGTACCGGGACAGGAGGTACTCAGCCCCAGCATTTT.

The chain combines TRBV4-1 with TRBJ1-1; a possible D gene is TRBD1 (5 bases). Per germline, CDR1 MGHRA and CDR2 YSYEKL. There are 15 residues in the CDR3. Trimming cost V 1 base and J 4 bases, with 13 bases left between them. CDR3 residues: CASSQVGARGTEAFF. The DNA for the CDR3 is TGCGCCAGCAGCCAAGTCGGGGCGCGGGGCACTGAAGCTTTCTTT.

The chain uses TRBV18 and TRBJ1-5; D ambiguous. CDR1 is KGHSH and CDR2 is LQKENI in the germline V gene. The CDR3 covers 14 residues. Trimming left V 3 bases short and J 7 bases short, with 13 bases between. The CDR3 protein is CASSPLREEQPQHF. CDR3 coding DNA: TGTGCCAGCTCACCCCTTAGGGAGGAACAGCCCCAGCATTTT.

This clone was picked up one time. This rearrangement joins TRBV7-8 to TRBJ1-1; no reliable D call. Germline V gene data show CDR1 as SGHVS and CDR2 as FQNEAQ. The CDR3 covers 17 residues. V was trimmed by 3 bases and J by 0 bases, leaving 17 bases between them. The CDR3 loop reads CASSFQAYTLMNTEAFF. CDR3 coding DNA: TGTGCCAGCAGCTTCCAGGCATACACACTCATGAACACTGAAGCTTTCTTT.

A few counts support this clone. V and J are TRBV7-9 and TRBJ1-3, with D tentatively TRBD1 (5 bases). The V and J ends lost 10 bases and 2 bases respectively, with 12 bases between them. The CDR3 covers 13 residues. CDR1 and CDR2 (germline): SEHNR, FQNEAQ (reference sequence). The CDR3 sequence is CATIDRAGNTIYF. The CDR3 DNA sequence: TGTGCCACCATAGACAGAGCTGGAAACACCATATATTTT.

This clone was found a few times. V and J are TRBV18 and TRBJ1-1; 8 bases map to TRBD1. CDR1 and CDR2 from the germline V gene are KGHSH and LQKENI. The CDR3 runs to 14 residues. The V segment lost 6 bases and the J segment 0 bases; nucleotides outside the gene matches: 3. The CDR3 is CASSQGAVNTEAFF. CDR3 DNA: TGTGCCAGCTCTCAGGGGGCCGTGAACACTGAAGCTTTCTTT. The variable domain in full, completed from reference TRBV18 and TRBJ1-1, reads NAGVMQNPRHLVRRRGQEARLRCSPMKGHSHVYWYRQLPEEGLKFMVYLQKENIIDESGMPKERFSAEFPKEGPSILRIQQVVRGDSAAYFCASSQGAVNTEAFFGQGTRLTVV.

The gene calls are TRBV19 and TRBJ1-1, with 7 positions matching TRBD1. Trimming at V came to 8 bases and at J to 0 bases, leaving 3 bases not matched to a gene. The germline V gene has CDR1 LNHDA and CDR2 SQIVND (reference sequence). CDR3 length equals 13 residues. Here the CDR3 DNA reads TGTGCCAGTTGGGGACAGTTGAACACTGAAGCTTTCTTT. Its translation: CASWGQLNTEAFF.

In DNA form, the CDR3 reads TGCAGCGTACGGGACTTTATCAATTCTGAAGCTTTCTTT. It translates to CSVRDFINSEAFF. The rearrangement uses TRBV29-1 and TRBJ1-1; TRBD1 is a possible D gene (5 bases). CDR3 size: 13 residues. CDR1 is SQVTM and CDR2 is ANQGSEA in the germline V gene. V was clipped by 6 bases and J by 6 bases, with 17 bases between them.

The gene calls are TRBV7-3 and TRBJ2-1, with D maybe TRBD1 (6 bases). The CDR3 length is 17 residues. V lost 0 bases, J lost 0 bases, and 12 bases lay in between. In germline, CDR1 is SGHTA, CDR2 FQGTGA. Written as DNA, the CDR3 is TGTGCCAGCAGCTTAACCGGGACAACCAGCTCCTACAATGAGCAGTTCTTC. Translation gives CASSLTGTTSSYNEQFF.

The chain recombines TRBV29-1 with TRBJ1-4; a possible D gene is TRBD1 (6 bases). There are 12 residues in the CDR3. The germline V gene has CDR1 SQVTM and CDR2 ANQGSEA. The V end lost 6 bases, the J end lost 4 bases, and 9 bases lay between the germline ends. The CDR3 sequence is CSVQGGNEKLFF. Here the CDR3 DNA reads TGCAGCGTACAAGGGGGTAATGAAAAACTGTTTTTT.

The chain links TRBV28 to TRBJ1-5; 7 bases agree with TRBD1. The CDR3 is made up of 16 amino acids. V shed 5 bases, J shed 6 bases, and the junction held 13 bases outside the gene matches. Germline lookup yields CDR1 MDHEN and CDR2 SYDVKM. The CDR3 coding sequence is TGTGCCAGCAGTCCCCCCCCAGGGGGTAGGGGTCAGCCCCAGCATTTT. It yields the protein CASSPPPGGRGQPQHF.

The rearrangement links TRBV7-2 to TRBJ1-1; weak D call: TRBD1 (5 bases). Germline values: CDR1 SGHTA, CDR2 FQGNSA. Trimming cost V 6 bases and J 10 bases, with 18 bases left between them. CDR3 length: 13 residues. DNA of the CDR3: TGTGCCAGCAGGACGGGGGGGGGTAAGCGAGCTTTCTTT. Protein: CASRTGGGKRAFF. Using reference TRBV7-2 and TRBJ1-1 for the parts outside the CDR3, the full variable domain is GAGVSQSPSNKVTEKGKDVELRCDPISGHTALYWYRQSLGQGLEFLIYFQGNSAPDKSGLPSDRFSAERTGGSVSTLTIQRTQQEDSAVYLCASRTGGGKRAFFGQGTRLTVV.

This chain links TRBV7-6 with TRBJ2-5; TRBD2 matches at 14 bases. Germline V gene lookup returns CDR1 SGHVS and CDR2 FNYEAQ. Trimming removed 4 bases from V and 2 bases from J; junction bases left unmatched: 3. The length of the CDR3 is 16 residues. DNA of the CDR3: TGTGCCAGCAGCTACGGACTAGCGGGAGGACAAGAGACCCAGTACTTC. Protein sequence: CASSYGLAGGQETQYF.

The V call is TRBV21-1, the J call TRBJ1-1; TRBD1, as called in the table, went unchecked against the DNA. TRBV21-1 is shown as a pseudogene. This CDR3 is built from 15 residues. CDR3: CASSAGQGMNTEAFF. In nucleotides, the CDR3 is TGTGCCAGCAGCGCTGGACAGGGGATGAACACTGAAGCTTTCTTT.

The chain has TRBV14 and TRBJ1-4; D ambiguous. The CDR3 is 18 residues long. With 5 bases removed from V and 7 bases from J, the gap between germline ends came to 26 bases. Germline V gives CDR1 SGHDN, CDR2 FVKESK. The CDR3, as DNA: TGTGCCAGCAGCTCCAAATCTGGTACGAGGGTGGCTAGTGAAAAACTGTTTTTT. The encoded protein is CASSSKSGTRVASEKLFF.

The chain uses TRBV5-1 and TRBJ1-6, with 9 bases that match TRBD1. The CDR3 has 14 residues. The germline V gene has CDR1 SGHRS and CDR2 YFSETQ. Unmatched junction bases numbered 4, after V lost 4 bases and J lost 8 bases. The CDR3 here is CASSRGDRDSPLHF. CDR3 nucleotides: TGCGCCAGCAGCCGCGGGGACAGGGATTCACCCCTCCACTTT. Supplemented by reference TRBV5-1 and TRBJ1-6, the full variable domain reads KAGVTQTPRYLIKTRGQQVTLSCSPISGHRSVSWYQQTPGQGLQFLFEYFSETQRNKGNFPGRFSGRQFSNSRSEMNVSTLELGDSALYLCASSRGDRDSPLHFGNGTRLTVT.

This chain joins TRBV11-1 and TRBJ2-7; TRBD1 agrees at 9 bases. The CDR3 spans 15 residues. CDR1 SGHAT and CDR2 FQDESV come from the germline V gene (reference sequence). Unmatched junction bases numbered 4, after V lost 1 base and J lost 3 bases. The CDR3 coding sequence is TGTGCCAGCAGCTTAGTGGGGGGACAGGGCTACGAGCAGTACTTC. Protein: CASSLVGGQGYEQYF.

CDR3 sequence (DNA): TGTGCCAGCAGATTAAACAGGGAGCAAGAGACCCAGTACTTC. This encodes CASRLNREQETQYF. V gene TRBV25-1 combines with J gene TRBJ2-5; tentative D call: TRBD1 (6 bases). The CDR3 sequence is 14 residues long. Looked up from germline, CDR1 is MGHDK and CDR2 is SYGVNS. Trimming removed 6 bases from V and 2 bases from J, with 13 bases in between.

The chain carries TRBV5-4 and TRBJ1-2; D is possibly TRBD1 (6 bases). Looked up from germline, CDR1 is SGHNT and CDR2 is YYREEE (reference sequence). The V end lost 0 bases, the J end lost 4 bases, and 16 bases lay between the germline ends. CDR3 size: 16 residues. Written as DNA, the CDR3 is TGTGCCAGCAGCTTGGGGGGGCAGGCGGGTAGCTATGGCTACACCTTC. Amino acid sequence: CASSLGGQAGSYGYTF.

The chain is built from TRBV7-6 and TRBJ2-7, with a possible D match to TRBD1 (6 bases). The CDR3 totals 12 residues. Trimming left V 0 bases short and J 10 bases short, with 10 bases between. Germline-derived CDR1 and CDR2 are SGHVS and FNYEAQ. The CDR3 protein is CASSLATGHQYF. CDR3 DNA sequence: TGTGCCAGCAGCTTAGCCACGGGACACCAGTACTTC.

The CDR3 DNA sequence: TGTGCCAGCAGCCGGGACAGGGGATATTCCCACGAGCAGTACTTC. Its protein is CASSRDRGYSHEQYF. The gene calls are TRBV27 and TRBJ2-7; 10 nucleotides line up with TRBD1. Per the germline V gene, CDR1 is MNHEY and CDR2 is SMNVEV (reference sequence). V lost 6 bases and J lost 5; bases outside the gene matches: 10. The CDR3 consists of 15 residues.

This clone was found a few times. This rearrangement joins TRBV27 to TRBJ2-6; TRBD2 might be the D (5 bases). The germline CDR1 and CDR2 sequences are MNHEY and SMNVEV (reference sequence). V was clipped by 2 bases and J by 0 bases, with 8 bases between them. The CDR3 runs to 16 residues. CDR3 sequence: CASSLRAGSGANVLTF. The CDR3, as DNA: TGTGCCAGCAGTTTAAGGGCGGGCTCTGGGGCCAACGTCCTGACTTTC.

The J gene is TRBJ2-7, the V gene TRBV7-2; maybe TRBD2 (5 bases). Germline CDR1 and CDR2: SGHTA and FQGNSA. The CDR3 loop spans 15 amino acids. V lost 1 base and J 5 bases, leaving 15 bases between the germline ends. The CDR3, as DNA: TGTGCCAGCAGCTTAGTAGCGACCGTATGGGACGAGCAGTACTTC. This encodes CASSLVATVWDEQYF.

V is TRBV2 and J is TRBJ1-6; 7 bases fit TRBD1. CDR3 length: 14 residues. From germline, CDR1 is SNHLY and CDR2 FYNNEI. After removal of 6 bases from V and 6 bases from J, the junction contained 5 bases not matched to a gene. This CDR3 is CASSRQGFNSPLHF. The CDR3 DNA reads TGTGCCAGCAGCCGACAGGGTTTTAATTCACCCCTCCACTTT.